A selection of T cell receptor beta chains follows, all from one sample in a study of T cell responses to AZD1222 COVID-19 vaccine. Profiling relied on immunoSEQ multiplex PCR, and the TCRdb table lists in-frame clones only, not all of them. The table lists about 130,000 clones, approximately 83% of them singletons. The sequencing used peripheral blood, collected on day 0 of AZD1222 vaccination. All receptors come from an adult in good health. CDR3s include the opening cysteine and the closing phenylalanine or tryptophan. The D gene is left open where the match is weak. Size is stated for part of the rows, as once, few or many counts, or as a class when the clone is expanded.

>14|-|-|TRBJ1-1|TRBV7-8
CASSLHFPDTEAFF
TGTGCCAGCAGCTTACATTTCCCGGACACTGAAGCTTTCTTT
>13|-|once|TRBJ2-2|TRBV12-3/TRBV12-4
CASSLGGTGELFF
TGTGCCAGCAGTTTAGGGGGGACCGGGGAGCTGTTTTTT
>16|TRBD2|-|TRBJ2-7|TRBV5-1
CASSLGLAGGPYEQYF
TGCGCCAGCAGCTTGGGACTAGCGGGGGGGCCCTACGAGCAGTACTTC
>14|-|-|TRBJ2-1|TRBV7-9
CASRGVSSYNEQFF
TGTGCCAGCAGAGGGGTGAGCTCCTACAATGAGCAGTTCTTC
>13|-|-|TRBJ1-4|TRBV27
CASSLSGTRGLFF
TGTGCCAGCAGTTTATCGGGGACAAGAGGACTGTTTTTT
>13|-|-|TRBJ1-1|TRBV10-3
CAISDTGNTEAFF
TGTGCCATCAGTGATACAGGGAACACTGAAGCTTTCTTT
>13|-|-|TRBJ1-2|TRBV3-1/TRBV3-2
CASSQYRGDGYTF
TGTGCCAGCAGCCAATATCGCGGTGACGGCTACACCTTC
>16|-|-|TRBJ1-5|TRBV2
CASGVRLDRSNQPQHF
TGTGCCAGCGGTGTGAGGCTGGACAGAAGCAATCAGCCCCAGCATTTT
>20|-|-|TRBJ1-3|TRBV2
CASSWGLGIRQANSGNTIYF
TGTGCCAGCAGTTGGGGGTTGGGGATTCGACAGGCGAACTCTGGAAACACCATATATTTT
>15|-|-|TRBJ2-1|TRBV4-1
CASSQTDLGGNEQFF
TGCGCCAGCAGCCAAACTGATCTGGGTGGGAATGAGCAGTTCTTC
>14|-|-|TRBJ1-6|TRBV11-2
CASSLGPIGSPLHF
TGTGCCAGCAGCTTAGGCCCGATTGGGTCACCCCTCCACTTT
>12|-|-|TRBJ1-2|TRBV30
CAWRLQGWGYTF
TGTGCCTGGCGGTTACAGGGCTGGGGCTACACCTTC
>15|TRBD1|-|TRBJ1-3|TRBV30
CAWSDLTGGGNTIYF
TGTGCCTGGAGTGACTTGACAGGGGGCGGAAACACCATATATTTT
>13|TRBD2|-|TRBJ2-3|TRBV2
CASTSGATDTQYF
TGTGCCAGCACTAGCGGGGCAACAGATACGCAGTATTTT
>15|-|-|TRBJ1-3|TRBV18
CASSLSGGAGNTIYF
TGTGCCAGCTCACTAAGTGGCGGGGCTGGAAACACCATATATTTT
>17|TRBD2|-|TRBJ2-2|TRBV5-3
CARSVRHPGGFTGELFF
TGTGCCAGAAGCGTACGTCACCCGGGAGGTTTTACCGGGGAGCTGTTTTTT
>17|-|-|TRBJ1-1|TRBV27
CASSLSWGHSLNTEAFF
TGTGCCAGCAGTTTATCGTGGGGGCACTCGCTGAACACTGAAGCTTTCTTT
>16|TRBD2|-|TRBJ2-1|TRBV28
CASSLRRTSGGTEQFF
TGTGCCAGCAGTTTAAGGAGGACTAGCGGGGGGACTGAGCAGTTCTTC
>13|-|-|TRBJ1-2|TRBV5-1
CASSLERGAGYTF
TGCGCCAGCAGCTTGGAACGGGGAGCTGGCTACACCTTC
>13|-|-|TRBJ1-5|TRBV7-2
CASSPGTAWPQHF
TGTGCCAGCAGCCCAGGGACGGCATGGCCCCAGCATTTT
>16|TRBD2|few|TRBJ2-1|TRBV2
CASSRQGLAGVNEQFF
TGTGCCAGCTCCCGGCAGGGACTAGCGGGGGTCAATGAGCAGTTCTTC
>15|-|-|TRBJ2-7|TRBV5-1
CASSPRGGPTYEQYF
TGCGCCAGCAGCCCCCGTGGTGGGCCCACCTACGAGCAGTACTTC
>16|TRBD2|-|TRBJ2-7|TRBV4-2
CASSQDSFGTSYGQYF
TGTGCCAGCAGCCAAGATAGCTTCGGGACTAGCTACGGGCAGTACTTC
>14|TRBD2|-|TRBJ2-7|TRBV7-9
CASSFSSGSYEQYF
TGTGCCAGCAGCTTTTCTAGCGGGAGTTACGAGCAGTACTTC
>14|TRBD2|-|TRBJ2-3|TRBV11-3
CASSSPGGGDTQYF
TGTGCCAGCAGTTCGCCGGGGGGGGGAGATACGCAGTATTTT
>14|TRBD1|-|TRBJ1-2|TRBV18
CASSPGQEDFGYTF
TGTGCCAGCTCACCGGGACAGGAGGATTTCGGCTACACCTTC
>14|-|-|TRBJ1-5|TRBV3-1/TRBV3-2
CASSQDRSNQPQHF
TGTGCCAGCAGCCAAGATCGCAGCAATCAGCCCCAGCATTTT
>15|TRBD1|-|TRBJ2-7|TRBV5-4
CASSPPGQGGYEQYF
TGTGCCAGCAGCCCACCGGGACAGGGAGGCTACGAGCAGTACTTC
>14|TRBD2|-|TRBJ2-7|TRBV29-1
CSVEGTSGSGEQYF
TGCAGCGTTGAAGGGACTAGCGGGTCAGGCGAGCAGTACTTC
>17|-|few|TRBJ1-3|TRBV19
CASSISGPSFPGNTIYF
TGTGCCAGTAGTATTAGCGGACCTTCCTTTCCGGGAAACACCATATATTTT
>15|TRBD1|-|TRBJ2-3|TRBV2
CASSEPRQGTDTQYF
TGTGCCAGCAGTGAGCCCAGACAGGGTACAGATACGCAGTATTTT
>12|-|-|TRBJ2-7|TRBV30
CAWGPAGNEQYF
TGTGCCTGGGGCCCCGCGGGGAACGAGCAGTACTTC
>13|-|once|TRBJ2-1|TRBV19
CASSIADYNEQFF
TGTGCCAGTAGTATAGCGGATTACAATGAGCAGTTCTTC
>13|-|-|TRBJ1-1|TRBV11-2
CASSSPPVFEAFF
TGTGCCAGCAGCTCTCCACCGGTTTTTGAAGCTTTCTTT
>15|TRBD1|-|TRBJ2-1|TRBV6-4
CASGTGIPSYNEQFF
TGTGCCAGCGGGACAGGGATTCCCTCCTACAATGAGCAGTTCTTC
>11|-|-|TRBJ1-3|TRBV12-5
CASGFGNTIYF
TGTGCTAGTGGTTTTGGAAACACCATATATTTT
>16|-|-|TRBJ2-5|TRBV4-2
CASSQVTGGPRETQYF
TGTGCCAGCAGCCAAGTCACTGGGGGGCCTAGGGAGACCCAGTACTTC
>14|TRBD1|-|TRBJ1-1|TRBV6-5
CASSYQAGGTEAFF
TGTGCCAGCAGTTACCAGGCAGGGGGCACTGAAGCTTTCTTT
>16|-|-|TRBJ2-3|TRBV6-5
CASSYSRGGDTDTQYF
TGTGCCAGCAGTTACTCGAGGGGGGGGGACACAGATACGCAGTATTTT
>15|-|-|TRBJ1-1|TRBV29-1
CSASPWGAGGTEAFF
TGCAGCGCCTCGCCTTGGGGGGCAGGAGGAACTGAAGCTTTCTTT
>14|-|-|TRBJ2-7|TRBV2
CAGSPGTSSYEQYF
TGTGCCGGATCCCCCGGGACATCATCCTACGAGCAGTACTTC
>14|TRBD1|-|TRBJ1-1|TRBV6-5
CASNGQGVGTEAFF
TGTGCCAGCAACGGACAGGGGGTAGGGACTGAAGCTTTCTTT
>14|-|-|TRBJ2-2|TRBV10-3
CAISGLMNTGELFF
TGTGCCATCAGCGGACTGATGAACACCGGGGAGCTGTTTTTT
>12|-|-|TRBJ1-2|TRBV6-1
CASSEGQYGYTF
TGTGCCAGCAGTGAGGGTCAATATGGCTACACCTTC
>13|-|once|TRBJ2-7|TRBV5-4
CASSLPSSYEQYF
TGTGCCAGCAGCCTTCCTAGCTCCTACGAGCAGTACTTC
>13|-|-|TRBJ1-4|TRBV18
CASSLWGNEKLFF
TGTGCCAGCTCCCTATGGGGTAATGAAAAACTGTTTTTT
>13|-|-|TRBJ2-7|TRBV7-9
CASSLGREREQYF
TGTGCCAGCAGCTTGGGCAGGGAACGGGAGCAGTACTTC
>14|-|-|TRBJ1-1|TRBV11-2
CASSLAAGNTEAFF
TGTGCCAGCAGCTTAGCTGCAGGTAACACTGAAGCTTTCTTT
>14|TRBD2|-|TRBJ2-7|TRBV27
CASGRTSGGYEQYF
TGTGCCAGCGGCCGGACTAGCGGGGGCTACGAGCAGTACTTC
>13|-|-|TRBJ1-1|TRBV7-9
CASSFDPNTEAFF
TGTGCCAGCAGCTTCGACCCGAACACTGAAGCTTTCTTT
>17|-|once|TRBJ2-5|TRBV4-2
CASSHYYDSGYQETQYF
TGTGCCAGCAGCCATTATTACGACAGCGGGTACCAAGAGACCCAGTACTTC
>13|TRBD1|-|TRBJ1-1|TRBV15
CATSSIGGVEAFF
TGTGCCACCAGCAGCATAGGGGGCGTTGAAGCTTTCTTT
>15|-|-|TRBJ2-7|TRBV5-1
CASSLGQGALREQYF
TGCGCCAGCAGCTTGGGGCAGGGAGCCCTTAGAGAGCAGTACTTC
>15|-|-|TRBJ1-2|TRBV28
CASSSPSLGMEGYTF
TGTGCCAGCAGTTCCCCCAGTCTGGGAATGGAGGGCTACACCTTC
>14|-|-|TRBJ1-6|TRBV7-9
CASSQDVRGSPLHF
TGTGCCAGCAGCCAGGACGTCCGAGGTTCACCCCTCCACTTT